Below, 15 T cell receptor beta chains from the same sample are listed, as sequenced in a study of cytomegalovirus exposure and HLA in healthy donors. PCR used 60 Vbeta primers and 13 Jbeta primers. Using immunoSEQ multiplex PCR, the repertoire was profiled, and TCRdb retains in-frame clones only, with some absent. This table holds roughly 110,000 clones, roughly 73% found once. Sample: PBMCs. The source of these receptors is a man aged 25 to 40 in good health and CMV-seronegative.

The CDR3 here is CASSLRQGYNEQFF. The DNA for the CDR3 is TGTGCCAGCAGCTTAAGGCAGGGCTACAATGAGCAGTTCTTC. J is TRBJ2-1 and V is TRBV11-3, with a tentative D call TRBD1 (5 bases). V was pared by 2 bases and J by 3 bases, with 8 bases between. The CDR3 is 14 residues long. Per the germline V gene, CDR1 is SGHNT and CDR2 is YENEEA.

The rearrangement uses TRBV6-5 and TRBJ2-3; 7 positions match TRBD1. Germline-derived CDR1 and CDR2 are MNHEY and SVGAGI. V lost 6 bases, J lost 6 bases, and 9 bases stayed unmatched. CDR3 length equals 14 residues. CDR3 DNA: TGTGCCAGCAGCTGGGACAGTATGATGGATACGCAGTATTTT. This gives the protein CASSWDSMMDTQYF.

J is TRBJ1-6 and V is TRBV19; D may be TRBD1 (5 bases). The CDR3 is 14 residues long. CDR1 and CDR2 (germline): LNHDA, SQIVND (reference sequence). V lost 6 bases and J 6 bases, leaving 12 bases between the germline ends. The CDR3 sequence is CASSRETSNSPLHF. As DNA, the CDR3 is TGTGCCAGTAGCAGGGAAACATCTAATTCACCCCTCCACTTT.

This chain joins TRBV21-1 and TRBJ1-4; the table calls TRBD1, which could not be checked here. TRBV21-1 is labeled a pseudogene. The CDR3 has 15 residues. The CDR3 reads CASSKDGRSNEKLFF. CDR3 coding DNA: TGTGCCAGCAGCAAAGACGGCAGGTCTAATGAAAAACTGTTTTTT.

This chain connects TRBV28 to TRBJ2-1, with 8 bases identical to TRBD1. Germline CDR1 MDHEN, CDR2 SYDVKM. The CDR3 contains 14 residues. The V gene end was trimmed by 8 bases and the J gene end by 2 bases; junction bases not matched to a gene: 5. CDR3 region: CASDPGGAYNEQFF. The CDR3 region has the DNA TGTGCCAGCGATCCAGGGGGCGCCTACAATGAGCAGTTCTTC.

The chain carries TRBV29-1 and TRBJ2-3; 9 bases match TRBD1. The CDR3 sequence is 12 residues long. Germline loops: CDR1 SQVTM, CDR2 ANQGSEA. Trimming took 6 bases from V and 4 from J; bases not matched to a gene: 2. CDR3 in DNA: TGCAGCGTACAGGGGGCGGCAGATACGCAGTATTTT. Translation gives CSVQGAADTQYF.

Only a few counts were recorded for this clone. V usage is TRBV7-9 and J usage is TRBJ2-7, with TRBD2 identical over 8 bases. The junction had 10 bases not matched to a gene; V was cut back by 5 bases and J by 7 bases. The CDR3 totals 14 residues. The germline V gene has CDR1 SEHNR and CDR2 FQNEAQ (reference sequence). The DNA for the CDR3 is TGTGCCAGCAGCCCGCCGGGAGGGGGGCGTGAGCAGTACTTC. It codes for CASSPPGGGREQYF.

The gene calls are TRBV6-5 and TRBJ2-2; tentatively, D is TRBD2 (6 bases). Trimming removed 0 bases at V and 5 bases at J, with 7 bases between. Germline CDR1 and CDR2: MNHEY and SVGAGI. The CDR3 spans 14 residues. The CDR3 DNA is TGTGCCAGCAGTTACTCGGAGGGGACCGGGGAGCTGTTTTTT. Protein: CASSYSEGTGELFF.

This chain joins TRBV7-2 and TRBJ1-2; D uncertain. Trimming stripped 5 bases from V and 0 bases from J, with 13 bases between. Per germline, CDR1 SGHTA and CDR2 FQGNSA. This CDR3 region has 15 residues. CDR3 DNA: TGTGCCAGCAGCACCTCTGGAGGTACTAACTATGGCTACACCTTC. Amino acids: CASSTSGGTNYGYTF.

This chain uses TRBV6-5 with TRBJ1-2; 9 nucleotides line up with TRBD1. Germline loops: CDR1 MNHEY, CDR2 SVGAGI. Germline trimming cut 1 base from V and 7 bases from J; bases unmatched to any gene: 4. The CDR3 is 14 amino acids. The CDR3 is CASSYLGQGTGYTF. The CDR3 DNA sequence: TGTGCCAGCAGTTACTTGGGACAGGGCACTGGCTACACCTTC.

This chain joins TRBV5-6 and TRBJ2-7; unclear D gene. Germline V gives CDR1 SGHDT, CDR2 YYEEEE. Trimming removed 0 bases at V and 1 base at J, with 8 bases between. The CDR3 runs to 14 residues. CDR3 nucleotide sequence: TGTGCCAGCAGCTTGGTACAGAGATCCTACGAGCAGTACTTC. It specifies CASSLVQRSYEQYF.

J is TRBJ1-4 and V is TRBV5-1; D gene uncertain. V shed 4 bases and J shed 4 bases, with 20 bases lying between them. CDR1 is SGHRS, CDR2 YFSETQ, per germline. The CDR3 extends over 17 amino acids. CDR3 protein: CASSPWLAGKGNEKLFF. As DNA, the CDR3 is TGCGCCAGCAGCCCTTGGCTGGCGGGAAAGGGTAATGAAAAACTGTTTTTT.

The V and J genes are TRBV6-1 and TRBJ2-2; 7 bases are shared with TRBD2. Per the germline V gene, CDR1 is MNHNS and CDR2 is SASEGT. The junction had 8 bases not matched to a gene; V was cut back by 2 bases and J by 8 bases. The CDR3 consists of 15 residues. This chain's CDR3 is CASSESSGGTGELFF. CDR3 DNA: TGTGCCAGCAGTGAATCTAGCGGCGGTACGGGGGAGCTGTTTTTT.

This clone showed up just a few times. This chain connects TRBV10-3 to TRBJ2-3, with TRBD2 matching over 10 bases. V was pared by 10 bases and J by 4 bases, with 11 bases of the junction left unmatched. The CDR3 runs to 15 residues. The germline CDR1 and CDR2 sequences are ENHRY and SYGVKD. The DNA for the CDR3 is TGTGCCAGCAGGAGTACTAGCGGGATAGCAGATACGCAGTATTTT. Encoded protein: CASRSTSGIADTQYF.

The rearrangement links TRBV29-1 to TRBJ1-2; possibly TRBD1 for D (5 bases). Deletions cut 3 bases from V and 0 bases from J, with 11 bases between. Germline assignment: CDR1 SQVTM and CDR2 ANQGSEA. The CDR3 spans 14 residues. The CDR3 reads CSVEGRGANYGYTF. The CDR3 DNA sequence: TGCAGCGTTGAGGGGCGGGGGGCTAACTATGGCTACACCTTC. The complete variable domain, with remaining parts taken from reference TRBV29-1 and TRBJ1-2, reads SAVISQKPSRDICQRGTSLTIQCQVDSQVTMMFWYRQQPGQSLTLIATANQGSEATYESGFVIDKFPISRPNLTFSTLTVSNMSPEDSSIYLCSVEGRGANYGYTFGSGTRLTVV.